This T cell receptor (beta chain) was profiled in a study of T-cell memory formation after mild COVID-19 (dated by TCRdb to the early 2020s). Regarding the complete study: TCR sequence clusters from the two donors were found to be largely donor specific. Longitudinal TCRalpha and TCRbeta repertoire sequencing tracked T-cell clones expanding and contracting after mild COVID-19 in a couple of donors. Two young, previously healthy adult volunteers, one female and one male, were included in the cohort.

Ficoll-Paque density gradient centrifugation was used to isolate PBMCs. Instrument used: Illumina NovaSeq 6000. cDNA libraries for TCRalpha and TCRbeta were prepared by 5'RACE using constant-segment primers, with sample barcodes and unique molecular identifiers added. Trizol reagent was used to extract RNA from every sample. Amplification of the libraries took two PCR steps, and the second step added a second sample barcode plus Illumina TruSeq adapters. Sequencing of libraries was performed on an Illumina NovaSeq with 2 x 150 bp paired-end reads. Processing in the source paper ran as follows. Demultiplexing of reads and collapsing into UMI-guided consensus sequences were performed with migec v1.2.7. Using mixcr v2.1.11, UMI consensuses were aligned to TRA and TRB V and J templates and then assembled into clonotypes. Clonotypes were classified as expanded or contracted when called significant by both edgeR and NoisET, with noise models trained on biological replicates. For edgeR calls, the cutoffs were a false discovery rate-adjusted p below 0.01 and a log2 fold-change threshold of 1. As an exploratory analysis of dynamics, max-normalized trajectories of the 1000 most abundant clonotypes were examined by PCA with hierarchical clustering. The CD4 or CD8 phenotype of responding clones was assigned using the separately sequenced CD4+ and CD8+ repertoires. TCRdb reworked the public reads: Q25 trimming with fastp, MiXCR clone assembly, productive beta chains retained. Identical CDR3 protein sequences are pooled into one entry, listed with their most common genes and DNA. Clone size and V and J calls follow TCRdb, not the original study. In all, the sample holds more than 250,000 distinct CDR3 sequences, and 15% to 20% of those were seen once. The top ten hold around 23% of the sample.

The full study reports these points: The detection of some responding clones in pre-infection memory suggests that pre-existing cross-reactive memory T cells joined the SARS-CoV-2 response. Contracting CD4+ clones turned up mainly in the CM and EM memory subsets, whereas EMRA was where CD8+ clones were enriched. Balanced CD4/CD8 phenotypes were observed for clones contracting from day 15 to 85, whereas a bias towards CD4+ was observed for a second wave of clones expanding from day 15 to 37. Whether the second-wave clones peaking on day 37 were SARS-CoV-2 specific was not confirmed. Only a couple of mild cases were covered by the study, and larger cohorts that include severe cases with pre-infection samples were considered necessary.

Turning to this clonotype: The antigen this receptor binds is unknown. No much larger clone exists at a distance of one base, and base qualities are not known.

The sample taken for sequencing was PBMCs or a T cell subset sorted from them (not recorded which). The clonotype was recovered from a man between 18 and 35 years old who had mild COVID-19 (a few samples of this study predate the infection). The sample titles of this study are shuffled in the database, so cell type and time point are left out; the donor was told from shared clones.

CDR3 region: CATSSGQRGDYGYTF. The nucleotide sequence reads as follows: TGTGCCACCAGCAGTGGCCAGCGCGGGGACTATGGCTACACCTTC. The sequence joins TRBV15 to TRBJ1-2; the D gene is unclear. Reading from cysteine to phenylalanine, the CDR3 counts 15 amino acids. Only the CDR3 part of the read is kept: 45 bases, read in frame from the first base. V loses 3 bases of germline sequence and J loses 3 bases, and the interval between the two ends is 14 bases. CDR1 LNHNV and CDR2 YYDKDF were looked up in the germline V gene (reference sequence). With all but the CDR3 taken from the reference TRBV15 and TRBJ1-2 genes, the full variable domain is: DAMVIQNPRYQVTQFGKPVTLSCSQTLNHNVMYWYQQKSSQAPKLLFHYYDKDFNNEADTPDNFQSRRPNTSFCFLDIRSPGLGDTAMYLCATSSGQRGDYGYTFGSGTRLTVV.